These 9 T cell receptor beta chains originate from one sample sequenced in a study of regulatory T cells in long-lasting Graves disease. Time point noted: newly diagnosed GD, antithyroid drugs for less than 3 months. PBMC RNA served as the TCR library source. The authors built TCR beta libraries using iRepertoire HTBI primers and Arm-PCR of CDR3 regions. TCRdb called the multiplex PCR reads again in MiXCR, with one record for every CDR3 protein. Of around 470,000 distinct CDR3 sequences listed, around 15% are singletons. These data were also reused for a study on T cells in Graves' hyperthyroidism and ophthalmopathy.

Material: peripheral blood mononuclear cells (PBMCs), obtained at new diagnosis, from a patient treated with antithyroid drugs. The receptors shown here come from a woman aged 45-60 years with Graves disease.

The sample holds a few counts of this clonotype. This sequence joins TRBV9 and TRBJ2-3; 10 nucleotides match TRBD2. CDR1 and CDR2 (germline): SGDLS, YYNGEE. CDR3 length equals 21 residues. With V trimmed by 3 bases and J by 2 bases, 21 bases remained unmatched. The CDR3 sequence: CASSEPHGTSELENNTDTQYF. The DNA for the CDR3 is TGTGCCAGCAGCGAACCGCACGGGACTAGCGAGCTCGAGAACAACACAGATACGCAGTATTTT.

A few counts support this clonotype. The gene calls are TRBV19 and TRBJ2-5; D remains ambiguous. Germline V CDR1 and CDR2: LNHDA, SQIVND (reference sequence). This CDR3 contains 14 residues. V was trimmed by 2 bases and J by 2 bases, leaving 9 bases between them. The CDR3 loop is CASSITWGQETQYF. CDR3 coding DNA: TGTGCCAGTAGTATAACTTGGGGACAAGAGACCCAGTACTTC.

This chain connects TRBV20-1 to TRBJ1-5, with D possibly being TRBD1 (6 bases). Trimming pared 3 bases from V and 7 bases from J, leaving 13 bases between. This CDR3 contains 13 residues. Germline V lookup: CDR1 DFQATT, CDR2 SNEGSKA (reference sequence). The CDR3 nucleotides are TGCAGTGCTAGGTCCTTTGGGGGCCAGCCCCAGCATTTT. Its protein product is CSARSFGGQPQHF.

Turning to this clonotype: Here the CDR3 omits its conserved ending phenylalanine or tryptophan, so a read error is the likely source. This chain links TRBV5-1 with TRBJ2-3, with D maybe TRBD2 (6 bases). Germline V gives CDR1 SGHRS, CDR2 YFSETQ. V lost 0 bases and J 2 bases, leaving 10 bases between the germline ends. This CDR3 has 15 amino acids. Here the CDR3 DNA reads TGCGCCAGCAGCTTGGCGGCGGGGAACACAGATACGCAGTATTCT. Protein sequence: CASSLAAGNTDTQYS.

This clonotype came up a few times. The V gene is TRBV5-1, the J gene TRBJ1-4; D possibly corresponds to TRBD1 (6 bases). Germline V gene sequence: CDR1 SGHRS, CDR2 YFSETQ. CDR3 length equals 14 residues. V was cut by 4 bases and J by 3 bases, with 10 bases left in between. The CDR3 nucleotides read TGCGCCAGCAGCAGGACAGAGCCTAATGAAAAACTGTTTTTT. This gives the protein CASSRTEPNEKLFF.

V and J are TRBV30 and TRBJ2-5; a possible D gene is TRBD2 (6 bases). V was clipped by 5 bases and J by 2 bases, with 12 bases between them. The CDR3 length is 13 residues. In germline, CDR1 is GTSNPN, CDR2 SVGIG (reference sequence). The CDR3 reads CAWAGTRQETQYF. CDR3 DNA: TGTGCCTGGGCCGGGACTCGTCAAGAGACCCAGTACTTC.

Ten or more counts support this clonotype. The chain links TRBV2 to TRBJ1-2, with D hard to call. V was cut by 0 bases and J by 6 bases, with 11 bases left in between. From germline, CDR1 is SNHLY and CDR2 FYNNEI. This CDR3 is built from 14 residues. The CDR3 DNA reads TGTGCCAGCAGTGAAGCGCGCGGCGTGGATGGCTACACCTTC. It is translated as CASSEARGVDGYTF.

Ten or more counts support this clonotype. The chain couples TRBV19 to TRBJ2-3; D is uncertain. The CDR3 sequence is 16 residues long. V lost 11 bases to trimming and J lost 0 bases, with 21 bases between them. Germline V gene sequence: CDR1 LNHDA, CDR2 SQIVND (reference sequence). The DNA for the CDR3 is TGTGCCTGTGCCGCGTTACGAGGAACCAGCACAGATACGCAGTATTTT. Its translation: CACAALRGTSTDTQYF.

In its sample, this clonotype was seen once. CDR3 coding DNA: TGTGCCAGCAGCTTGAAGGTGGGGGGGTCGGCTTTCTTT. Its protein product is CASSLKVGGSAFF. The V and J genes are TRBV5-4 and TRBJ1-1, with D possibly being TRBD1 (5 bases). Germline lookup yields CDR1 SGHNT and CDR2 YYREEE (reference sequence). Trimming took off 1 base at V and 11 bases at J, with 15 bases between the two ends. This CDR3 spans 13 amino acids.